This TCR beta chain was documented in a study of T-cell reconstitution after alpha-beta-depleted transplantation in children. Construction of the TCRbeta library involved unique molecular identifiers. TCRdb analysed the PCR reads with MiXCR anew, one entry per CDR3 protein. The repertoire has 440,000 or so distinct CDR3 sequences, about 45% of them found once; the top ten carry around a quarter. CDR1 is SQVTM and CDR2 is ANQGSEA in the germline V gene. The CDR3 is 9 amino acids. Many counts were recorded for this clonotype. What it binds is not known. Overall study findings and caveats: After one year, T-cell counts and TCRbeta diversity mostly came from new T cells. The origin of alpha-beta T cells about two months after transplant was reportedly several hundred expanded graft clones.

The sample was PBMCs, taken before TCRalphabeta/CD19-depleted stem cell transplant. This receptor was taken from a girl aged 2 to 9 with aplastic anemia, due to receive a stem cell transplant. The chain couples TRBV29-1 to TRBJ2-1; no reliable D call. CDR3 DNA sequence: TGCGGAGTAAGCGATGAGCAGTTCTTC. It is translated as CGVSDEQFF.